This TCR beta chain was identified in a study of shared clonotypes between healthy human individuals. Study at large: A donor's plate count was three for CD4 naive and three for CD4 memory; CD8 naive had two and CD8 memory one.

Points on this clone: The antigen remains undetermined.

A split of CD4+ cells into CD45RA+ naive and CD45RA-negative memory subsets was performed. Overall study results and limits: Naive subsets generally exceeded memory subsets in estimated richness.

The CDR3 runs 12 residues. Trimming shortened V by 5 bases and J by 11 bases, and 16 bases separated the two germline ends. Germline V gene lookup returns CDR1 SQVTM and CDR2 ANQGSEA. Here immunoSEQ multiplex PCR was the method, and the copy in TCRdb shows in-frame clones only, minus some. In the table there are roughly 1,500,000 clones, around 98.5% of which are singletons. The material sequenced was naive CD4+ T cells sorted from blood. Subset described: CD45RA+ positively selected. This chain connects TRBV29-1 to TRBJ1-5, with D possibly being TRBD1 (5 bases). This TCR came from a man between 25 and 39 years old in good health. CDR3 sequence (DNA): TGCAGCGTTAGCCAGGGACCTCACGCCCAGCATTTT. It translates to CSVSQGPHAQHF.